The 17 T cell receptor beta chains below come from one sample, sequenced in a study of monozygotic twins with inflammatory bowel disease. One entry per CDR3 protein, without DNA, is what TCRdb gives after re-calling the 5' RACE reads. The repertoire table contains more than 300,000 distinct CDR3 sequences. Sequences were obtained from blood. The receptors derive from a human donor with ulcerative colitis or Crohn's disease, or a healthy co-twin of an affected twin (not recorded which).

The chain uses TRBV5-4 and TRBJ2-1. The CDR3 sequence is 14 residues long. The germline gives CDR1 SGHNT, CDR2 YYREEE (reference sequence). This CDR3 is CASSLVVSDNEQFF.

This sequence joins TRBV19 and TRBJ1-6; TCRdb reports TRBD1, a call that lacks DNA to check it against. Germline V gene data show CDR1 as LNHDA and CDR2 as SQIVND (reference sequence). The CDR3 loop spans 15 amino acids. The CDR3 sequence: CASSILGQGYSPLHF.

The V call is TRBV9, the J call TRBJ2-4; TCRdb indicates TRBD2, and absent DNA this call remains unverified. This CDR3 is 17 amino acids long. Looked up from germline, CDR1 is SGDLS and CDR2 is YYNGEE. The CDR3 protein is CASSPGTSGAVKNIQYF.

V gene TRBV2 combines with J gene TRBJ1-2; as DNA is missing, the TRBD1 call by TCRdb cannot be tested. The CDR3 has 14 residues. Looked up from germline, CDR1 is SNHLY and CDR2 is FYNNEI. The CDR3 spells CASIGVGDSFGYTF.

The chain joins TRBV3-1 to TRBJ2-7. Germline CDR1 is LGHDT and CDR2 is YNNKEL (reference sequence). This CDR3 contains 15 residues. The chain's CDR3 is CASSQDGENSYEQYF.

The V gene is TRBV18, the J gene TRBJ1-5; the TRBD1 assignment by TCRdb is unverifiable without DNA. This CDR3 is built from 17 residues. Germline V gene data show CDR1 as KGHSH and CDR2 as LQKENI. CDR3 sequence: CASSLTGQGTSNQPQHF.

CDR3 residues: CASSLLPLGAEAFF. The chain is built from TRBV5-1 and TRBJ1-1. The CDR3 runs to 14 residues. The germline V gene has CDR1 SGHRS and CDR2 YFSETQ.

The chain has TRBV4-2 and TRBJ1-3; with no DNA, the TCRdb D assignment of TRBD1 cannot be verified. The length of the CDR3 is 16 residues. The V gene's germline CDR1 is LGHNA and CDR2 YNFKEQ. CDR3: CASSMGQGNSGNTIYF.

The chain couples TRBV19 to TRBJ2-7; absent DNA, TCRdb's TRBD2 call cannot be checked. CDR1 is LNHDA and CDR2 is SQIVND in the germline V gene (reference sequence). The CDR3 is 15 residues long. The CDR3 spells CASSLTSGSNYEQYF.

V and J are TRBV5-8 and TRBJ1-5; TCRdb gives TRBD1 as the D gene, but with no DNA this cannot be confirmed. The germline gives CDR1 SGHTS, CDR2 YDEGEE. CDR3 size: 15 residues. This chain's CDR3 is CDSSARVFGNQPQHF.

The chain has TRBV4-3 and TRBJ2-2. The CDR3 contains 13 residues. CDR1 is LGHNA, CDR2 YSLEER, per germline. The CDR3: CASSPTATGELFF.

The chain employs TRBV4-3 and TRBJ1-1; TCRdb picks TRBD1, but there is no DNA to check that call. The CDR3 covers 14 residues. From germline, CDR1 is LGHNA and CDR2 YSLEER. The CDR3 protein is CASSPRSNTPQAFF.

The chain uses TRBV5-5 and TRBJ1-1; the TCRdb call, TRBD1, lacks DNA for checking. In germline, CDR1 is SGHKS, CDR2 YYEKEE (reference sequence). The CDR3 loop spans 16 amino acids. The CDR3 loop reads CASSLGTDTMNTEAFF.

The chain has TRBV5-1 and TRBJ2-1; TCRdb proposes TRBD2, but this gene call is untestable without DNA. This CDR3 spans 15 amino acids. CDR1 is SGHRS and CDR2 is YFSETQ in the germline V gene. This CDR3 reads CASSLRTRGDNEQFF.

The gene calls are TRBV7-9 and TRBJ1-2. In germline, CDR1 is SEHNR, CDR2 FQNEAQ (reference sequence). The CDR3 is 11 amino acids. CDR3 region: CASSHVYGYTF.

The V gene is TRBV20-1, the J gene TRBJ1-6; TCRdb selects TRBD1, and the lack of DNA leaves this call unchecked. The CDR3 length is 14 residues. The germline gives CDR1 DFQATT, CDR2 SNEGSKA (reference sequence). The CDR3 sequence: CSATGQGSDSPLHF.

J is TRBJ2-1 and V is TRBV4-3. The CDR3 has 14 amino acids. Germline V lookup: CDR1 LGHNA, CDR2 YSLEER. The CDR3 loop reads CASSQSFRNNEQFF.